The next 3 T cell receptor beta chains were all read from a single sample in a study of regulatory T cells in long-lasting Graves disease. Investigators prepared the TCR beta libraries by applying iRepertoire HTBI primers and Arm-PCR of CDR3 regions. One entry per CDR3 protein, called by TCRdb with MiXCR from the multiplex PCR reads. The sample has about 620,000 distinct CDR3 sequences, less than 20% seen once. Time point of the sample: newly diagnosed GD, antithyroid drugs for less than 3 months. Researchers made the TCR library from RNA that was extracted from PBMCs. The same data also went into a second study, on T cells in Graves' hyperthyroidism and ophthalmopathy.

The starting material was peripheral blood mononuclear cells (PBMCs), obtained at new diagnosis, from a patient treated with antithyroid drugs. These receptors originate from a woman aged 25-40 years with Graves disease.

The genes are TRBV5-1 and TRBJ1-2, with 8 bases fitting TRBD1. This CDR3 spans 14 amino acids. Germline V lookup: CDR1 SGHRS, CDR2 YFSETQ. Losses at the gene ends were 4 bases for V and 2 bases for J; bases not matched to a gene: 4. CDR3 in amino acids: CASSVTGENYGYTF. The CDR3 DNA follows: TGCGCCAGCAGCGTGACAGGGGAGAACTATGGCTACACCTTC.

The chain carries TRBV18 and TRBJ2-1; possibly TRBD1 for D (5 bases). V was clipped by 3 bases and J by 4 bases, with 10 bases between them. From germline, CDR1 is KGHSH and CDR2 LQKENI. There are 14 residues in the CDR3. The CDR3 DNA reads TGTGCCAGCTCACCTTCACCAGGGTACAATGAGCAGTTCTTC. The encoded protein is CASSPSPGYNEQFF.

The rearrangement links TRBV6-2 or TRBV6-3 to TRBJ2-5; D uncertain. Germline V lookup: CDR1 MNHEY, CDR2 SVGEGT. The CDR3 extends over 11 amino acids. Trimming cost V 10 bases and J 1 base, with 7 bases left between them. The CDR3 DNA follows: TGTGCCACCGGACGCCAAGAGACCCAGTACTTC. Protein sequence: CATGRQETQYF.